This is a list of T cell receptor beta chains from one sample in a study of T cell repertoires in cytomegalovirus infection. TCRdb reanalysed the reads using MiXCR and keeps one entry per CDR3 protein. This table has about 830,000 distinct CDR3 sequences, about 31% appearing once. Antigens of these TCRs are unknown. The sample in question was cultured CD8+ T cells from PBMCs, obtained from culture after CMV antigen stimulation. These receptors all stem from a human donor in good health (CMV status not recorded). Some clones in this sample may be carry-over from other donors' samples. CDR3s include the opening cysteine and the closing phenylalanine or tryptophan. A D gene is named only where the DNA matches it firmly. Size is stated for part of the rows, as once, few or many counts, or as a class when the clone is expanded.

>TRBJ1-3|TRBV5-5|-|TRBD1
CASSPGTGHGNTIYF
TGTGCCAGCAGCCCCGGGACAGGTCATGGAAACACCATATATTTT
>TRBJ2-1|TRBV7-2|many|TRBD1
CASSTGTGSINEQFF
TGTGCCAGCAGCACGGGGACAGGGAGTATCAATGAGCAGTTCTTC
>TRBJ2-1|TRBV7-3|-|-
CASSLIPAPYNEQFF
TGTGCCAGCAGCTTAATTCCGGCACCCTACAATGAGCAGTTCTTC
>TRBJ1-2|TRBV12-3/TRBV12-4|-|-
CASSLVSYGYTF
TGTGCCAGCAGTTTGGTATCCTATGGCTACACCTTC
>TRBJ2-1|TRBV29-1|few|-
CSTVDSFFSYNEQFF
TGCAGCACTGTTGACAGCTTCTTTTCCTACAATGAGCAGTTCTTC
>TRBJ1-6|TRBV7-8|many|-
CASSLGPGGKTGRHSPLHF
TGTGCCAGCAGCTTAGGCCCGGGTGGGAAAACAGGTCGACATTCACCCCTCCACTTT
>TRBJ1-1|TRBV6-1|-|TRBD1
CASWDSNTEAFF
TGTGCCAGCTGGGACAGTAACACTGAAGCTTTCTTT
>TRBJ2-2|TRBV2|few|TRBD1
CASSTDRGSTGELFF
TGTGCCAGCAGTACCGACAGGGGGTCCACCGGGGAGCTGTTTTTT
>TRBJ2-5|TRBV6-2/TRBV6-3|-|-
CTSSEVGRETQYF
TGTACCAGCAGTGAAGTGGGCAGGGAGACCCAGTACTTC
>TRBJ2-3|TRBV2|-|-
CASKGGGGTDTQYF
TGTGCCAGCAAGGGGGGCGGGGGTACAGATACGCAGTATTTT
>TRBJ1-2|TRBV2|-|-
CASSGDPGSLGYTF
TGTGCCAGCAGTGGAGACCCGGGGAGTTTGGGCTACACCTTC
>TRBJ1-5|TRBV7-2|many|-
CASSSSGAVNQPQHF
TGTGCCAGCAGCTCTTCCGGGGCCGTGAATCAGCCCCAGCATTTT
>TRBJ2-2|TRBV2|-|-
CASSRQILGPNTGELFF
TGTGCCAGCAGTCGACAGATATTGGGTCCGAACACCGGGGAGCTGTTTTTT
>TRBJ1-1|TRBV7-3|-|-
CASSGERSSTEAFF
TGTGCCAGCAGCGGTGAGAGATCGAGCACTGAAGCTTTCTTT
>TRBJ2-1|TRBV6-1|-|TRBD2
CASSAIPGLASDEQFF
TGTGCCAGCAGTGCAATACCGGGACTAGCCTCGGATGAGCAGTTCTTC
>TRBJ2-7|TRBV20-1|once|TRBD2
CSAPGGTSGGSPYEQYF
TGCAGTGCTCCGGGTGGGACTAGCGGGGGTTCCCCCTACGAGCAGTACTTC
>TRBJ1-2|TRBV7-9|many|-
CASSPSTGLLRYGYTF
TGTGCCAGCAGCCCTTCAACAGGCCTACTTCGATATGGCTACACCTTC
>TRBJ2-7|TRBV7-8|many|-
CASSLERGLYYEQYF
TGTGCCAGCAGCTTAGAACGGGGCCTCTACTACGAGCAGTACTTC
>TRBJ1-1|TRBV19|-|-
CASSMGGLGGEAFF
TGTGCCAGTAGTATGGGAGGCCTGGGGGGTGAAGCTTTCTTT
>TRBJ1-2|TRBV12-3/TRBV12-4|once|TRBD1
CASSPRDRANYGYTF
TGTGCCAGCAGCCCCCGGGACAGGGCAAATTATGGCTACACCTTC
>TRBJ1-2|TRBV20-1|few|TRBD1
CSARDLGGDHYGYTF
TGCAGTGCTAGAGACCTAGGGGGCGATCACTATGGCTACACCTTC
>TRBJ1-1|TRBV7-6|-|-
CASSSGVGEAFF
TGTGCCAGCAGTTCAGGGGTGGGTGAAGCTTTCTTT
>TRBJ1-1|TRBV6-1|-|TRBD1
CASSYQGQDTEAFF
TGTGCCAGCAGTTACCAGGGACAGGACACTGAAGCTTTCTTT
>TRBJ1-2|TRBV7-2|many|TRBD1
CASSLDGTGTFVGGYTF
TGTGCCAGCAGCTTAGATGGGACAGGGACTTTCGTTGGTGGCTACACCTTC
>TRBJ1-2|TRBV27|-|-
CASGRAYYGYTF
TGTGCCAGCGGCCGGGCTTACTATGGCTACACCTTC
>TRBJ2-2|TRBV12-3/TRBV12-4|few|-
CASSRTGSGGELFF
TGTGCCAGCAGCCGTACAGGGTCTGGCGGGGAGCTGTTTTTT
>TRBJ1-2|TRBV7-3|-|-
CASSSLFGGIRGYTF
TGTGCCAGCAGCTCGCTCTTCGGGGGGATTCGTGGCTACACCTTC
>TRBJ2-5|TRBV27|few|-
CASSSPFRSQETQYF
TGTGCCAGCAGTTCCCCCTTTCGCAGCCAAGAGACCCAGTACTTC
>TRBJ2-2|TRBV11-3|few|TRBD2
CASSSYLAGDNTGELFF
TGTGCCAGCAGCTCGTACTTGGCGGGGGACAACACCGGGGAGCTGTTTTTT
>TRBJ2-2|TRBV10-3|-|TRBD1
CAISQLSGGNTGELFF
TGTGCCATCAGTCAATTGTCAGGGGGGAACACCGGGGAGCTGTTTTTT
>TRBJ2-2|TRBV27|few|TRBD2
CASSLGFIRGGAGTGELFF
TGTGCCAGCAGTTTAGGGTTTATCCGGGGGGGGGCCGGAACCGGGGAGCTGTTTTTT
>TRBJ2-1|TRBV7-2|many|TRBD2
CASSQWLAGDNEQFF
TGTGCCAGCAGCCAGTGGCTAGCGGGAGACAATGAGCAGTTCTTC
>TRBJ2-1|TRBV20-1|-|-
CSARADYNEQFF
TGCAGTGCTAGAGCCGACTACAATGAGCAGTTCTTC
>TRBJ2-3|TRBV9|few|-
CASSTSGGSTDTQYF
TGTGCCAGCAGCACCTCGGGGGGCTCCACAGATACGCAGTATTTT
>TRBJ1-4|TRBV2|-|-
CASSGQLATNEKLFF
TGTGCCAGCAGTGGACAGCTTGCAACTAATGAAAAACTGTTTTTT
>TRBJ2-5|TRBV19|-|TRBD2
CASKSGGGLETQYF
TGTGCCAGTAAAAGCGGGGGGGGGCTAGAGACCCAGTACTTC
>TRBJ2-4|TRBV27|-|TRBD1
CASSTGAGNIQYF
TGTGCCAGCAGTACAGGGGCGGGAAACATTCAGTACTTC
>TRBJ2-5|TRBV7-9|once|-
CASRYQAGGGQETQYF
TGTGCCAGCAGATACCAAGCCGGGGGTGGCCAAGAGACCCAGTACTTC
>TRBJ1-5|TRBV12-3/TRBV12-4|many|-
CASSWGSLGSNQPQHF
TGTGCCAGCAGTTGGGGGTCATTAGGTAGCAATCAGCCCCAGCATTTT
>TRBJ1-5|TRBV12-3/TRBV12-4|-|TRBD1
CASRSGSPGTGDRQPQHF
TGTGCCAGCAGATCAGGTTCTCCCGGGACAGGGGATCGTCAGCCCCAGCATTTT
>TRBJ2-7|TRBV18|-|TRBD1
CASSPSDRGLYEQYF
TGTGCCAGCTCGCCATCGGACAGGGGGCTCTACGAGCAGTACTTC